This entry lists 5 T cell receptor beta chains sequenced from one sample in a study of identifying expanded T cells in peripheral blood. Only in-frame clones appear in the TCRdb table, and some are missing; sequencing was by immunoSEQ multiplex PCR. The table records approximately 130,000 clones, 84% of them present only once. What was sequenced was blood. These receptors all come from a person aged 18-69 years in good health.

The chain recombines TRBV7-2 with TRBJ2-7; 7 bases map to TRBD1. CDR3 length: 14 amino acids. The V and J ends lost 1 base and 6 bases, in that order; junction bases with no gene match: 6. Germline V gene sequence: CDR1 SGHTA, CDR2 FQGNSA. CDR3 bases: TGTGCCAGCAGCTTAGTAACGACAGGGATCGAGCAGTACTTC. Translated: CASSLVTTGIEQYF.

In DNA form, the CDR3 reads TGTGCCAGTAGTCGCTATCAGACGGCTGCTGGGCCCCAGCATTTT. This codes for CASSRYQTAAGPQHF. The rearrangement uses TRBV19 and TRBJ1-5; D is unclear. CDR1 and CDR2 from the germline V gene are LNHDA and SQIVND (reference sequence). Trimming cost V 5 bases and J 9 bases, with 20 bases left between them. This CDR3 region has 15 residues.

This clone was detected once. This sequence joins TRBV2 and TRBJ2-1; a weak D match, TRBD2 (5 bases). V lost 6 bases and J 2 bases, leaving 14 bases between the germline ends. CDR1 is SNHLY and CDR2 is FYNNEI in the germline V gene. CDR3 length: 15 residues. The CDR3 region is CASSQRGVPYNEQFF. The CDR3 DNA follows: TGTGCCAGCAGCCAACGGGGTGTACCCTACAATGAGCAGTTCTTC. The complete variable domain, with remaining parts taken from reference TRBV2 and TRBJ2-1, reads EPEVTQTPSHQVTQMGQEVILRCVPISNHLYFYWYRQILGQKVEFLVSFYNNEISEKSEIFDDQFSVERPDGSNFTLKIRSTKLEDSAMYFCASSQRGVPYNEQFFGPGTRLTVL.

The rearrangement uses TRBV4-2 and TRBJ2-7; D is uncertain. The germline CDR1 and CDR2 sequences are LGHNA and YNFKEQ. Between the trimmed V and J ends, which lost 0 bases and 2 bases, there was a span of 8 bases. This CDR3 is built from 14 residues. The DNA of the CDR3 is TGTGCCAGCAGCCAAGATTGGGTGGCCTACGAGCAGTACTTC. Its translation: CASSQDWVAYEQYF.

This sequence joins TRBV6-5 and TRBJ1-1, with TRBD1 identical over 7 bases. Germline loops: CDR1 MNHEY, CDR2 SVGAGI. V shed 6 bases, J shed 1 base, and the junction held 2 bases outside the gene matches. The CDR3 loop spans 13 amino acids. The CDR3 sequence: CASRQGSNTEAFF. CDR3 coding DNA: TGTGCCAGCAGACAGGGGTCGAACACTGAAGCTTTCTTT.